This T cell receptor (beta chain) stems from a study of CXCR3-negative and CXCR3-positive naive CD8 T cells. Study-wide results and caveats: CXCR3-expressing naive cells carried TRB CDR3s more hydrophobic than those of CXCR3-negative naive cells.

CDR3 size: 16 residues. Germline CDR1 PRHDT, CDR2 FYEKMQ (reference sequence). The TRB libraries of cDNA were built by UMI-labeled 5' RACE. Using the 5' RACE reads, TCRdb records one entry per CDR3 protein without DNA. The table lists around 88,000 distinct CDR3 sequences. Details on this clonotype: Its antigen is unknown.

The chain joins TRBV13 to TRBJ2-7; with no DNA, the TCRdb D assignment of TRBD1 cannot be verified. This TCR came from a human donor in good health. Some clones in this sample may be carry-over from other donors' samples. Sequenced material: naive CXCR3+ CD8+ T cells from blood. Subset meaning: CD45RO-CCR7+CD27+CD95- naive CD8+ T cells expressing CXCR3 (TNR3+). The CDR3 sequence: CASSLDTGTGSYEQYF. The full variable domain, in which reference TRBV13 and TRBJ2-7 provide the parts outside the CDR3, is AAGVIQSPRHLIKEKRETATLKCYPIPRHDTVYWYQQGPGQDPQFLISFYEKMQSDKGSIPDRFSAQQFSDYHSELNMSSLELGDSALYFCASSLDTGTGSYEQYFGPGTRLTVT.